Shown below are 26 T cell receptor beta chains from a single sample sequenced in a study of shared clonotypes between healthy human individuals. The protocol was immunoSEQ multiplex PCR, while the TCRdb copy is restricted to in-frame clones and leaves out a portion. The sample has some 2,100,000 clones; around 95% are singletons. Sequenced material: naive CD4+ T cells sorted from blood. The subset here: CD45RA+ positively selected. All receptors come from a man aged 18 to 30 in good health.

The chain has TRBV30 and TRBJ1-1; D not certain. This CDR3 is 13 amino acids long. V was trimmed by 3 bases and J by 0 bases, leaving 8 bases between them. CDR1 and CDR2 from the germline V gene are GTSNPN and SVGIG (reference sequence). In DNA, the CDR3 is TGTGCCTGGAGCATGACTATGAACACTGAAGCTTTCTTT. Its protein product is CAWSMTMNTEAFF.

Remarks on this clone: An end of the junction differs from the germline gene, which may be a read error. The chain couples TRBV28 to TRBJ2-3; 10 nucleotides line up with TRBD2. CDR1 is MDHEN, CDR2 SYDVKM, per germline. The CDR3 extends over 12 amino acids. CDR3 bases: TGTGCCAGCAGTCTCTTACTAGCGGGAAAAGATTTT. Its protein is CASSLLLAGKDF.

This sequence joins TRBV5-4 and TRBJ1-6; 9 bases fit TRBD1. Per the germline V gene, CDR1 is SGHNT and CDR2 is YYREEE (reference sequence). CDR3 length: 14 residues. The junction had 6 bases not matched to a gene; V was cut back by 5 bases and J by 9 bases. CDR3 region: CASSRGQGRSPLHF. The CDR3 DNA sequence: TGTGCCAGCAGTAGGGGACAGGGACGTTCACCCCTCCACTTT.

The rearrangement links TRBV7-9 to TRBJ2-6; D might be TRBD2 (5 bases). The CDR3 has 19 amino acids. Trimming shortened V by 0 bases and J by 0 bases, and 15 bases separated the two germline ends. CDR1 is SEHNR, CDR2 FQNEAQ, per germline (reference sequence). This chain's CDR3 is CASSLARAVIFSGANVLTF. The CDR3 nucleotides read TGTGCCAGCAGCTTAGCGCGGGCGGTTATATTCTCTGGGGCCAACGTCCTGACTTTC. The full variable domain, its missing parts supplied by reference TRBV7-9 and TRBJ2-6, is DTGVSQNPRHKITKRGQNVTFRCDPISEHNRLYWYRQTLGQGPEFLTYFQNEAQLEKSRLLSDRFSAERPKGSFSTLEIQRTEQGDSAMYLCASSLARAVIFSGANVLTFGAGSRLTVL.

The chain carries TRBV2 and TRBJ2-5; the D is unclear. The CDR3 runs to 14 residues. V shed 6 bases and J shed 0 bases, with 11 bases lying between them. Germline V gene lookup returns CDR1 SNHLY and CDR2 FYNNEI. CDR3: CASSVMGNQETQYF. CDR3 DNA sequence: TGTGCCAGCAGCGTTATGGGGAACCAAGAGACCCAGTACTTC.

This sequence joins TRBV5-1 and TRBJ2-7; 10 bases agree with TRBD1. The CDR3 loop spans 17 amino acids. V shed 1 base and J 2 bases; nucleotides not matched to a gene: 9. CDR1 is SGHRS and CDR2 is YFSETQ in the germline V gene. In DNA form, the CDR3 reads TGCGCCAGCAGCTTGACCTACCAGGGACAGGGGCCCTACGAGCAGTACTTC. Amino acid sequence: CASSLTYQGQGPYEQYF.

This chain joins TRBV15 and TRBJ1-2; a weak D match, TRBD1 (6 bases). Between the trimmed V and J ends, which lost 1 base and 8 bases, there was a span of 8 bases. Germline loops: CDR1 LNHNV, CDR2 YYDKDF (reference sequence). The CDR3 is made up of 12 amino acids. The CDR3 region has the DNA TGTGCCACCAGCAGAGCGACAGGCGGCTACACCTTC. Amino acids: CATSRATGGYTF.

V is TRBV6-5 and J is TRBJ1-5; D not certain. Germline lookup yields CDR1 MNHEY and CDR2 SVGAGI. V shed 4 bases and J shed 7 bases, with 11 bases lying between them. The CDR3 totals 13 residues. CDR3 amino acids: CASSSTGDQPQHF. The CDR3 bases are TGTGCCAGCAGTTCTACGGGCGACCAGCCCCAGCATTTT.

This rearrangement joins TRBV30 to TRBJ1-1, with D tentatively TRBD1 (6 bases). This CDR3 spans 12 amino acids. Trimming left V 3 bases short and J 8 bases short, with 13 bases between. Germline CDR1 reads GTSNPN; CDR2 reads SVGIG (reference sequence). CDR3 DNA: TGTGCCTGGAGCCTAACAGGGTTAGAAGCTTTCTTT. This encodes CAWSLTGLEAFF.

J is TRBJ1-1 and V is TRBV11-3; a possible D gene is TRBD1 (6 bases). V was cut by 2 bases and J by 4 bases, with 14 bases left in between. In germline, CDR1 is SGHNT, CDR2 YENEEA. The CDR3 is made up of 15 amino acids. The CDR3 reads CASSLHAGAGTEAFF. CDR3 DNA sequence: TGTGCCAGCAGCTTACACGCAGGGGCGGGCACTGAAGCTTTCTTT. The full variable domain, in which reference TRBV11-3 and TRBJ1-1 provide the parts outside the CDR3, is EAGVVQSPRYKIIEKKQPVAFWCNPISGHNTLYWYLQNLGQGPELLIRYENEEAVDDSQLPKDRFSAERLKGVDSTLKIQPAELGDSAVYLCASSLHAGAGTEAFFGQGTRLTVV.

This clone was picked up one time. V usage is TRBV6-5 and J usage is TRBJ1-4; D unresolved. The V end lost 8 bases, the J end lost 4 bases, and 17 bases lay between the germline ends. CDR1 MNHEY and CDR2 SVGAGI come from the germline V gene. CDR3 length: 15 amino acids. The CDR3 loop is CASRPLGSFNEKLFF. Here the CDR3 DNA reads TGTGCCAGCCGACCCCTGGGGAGCTTTAATGAAAAACTGTTTTTT.

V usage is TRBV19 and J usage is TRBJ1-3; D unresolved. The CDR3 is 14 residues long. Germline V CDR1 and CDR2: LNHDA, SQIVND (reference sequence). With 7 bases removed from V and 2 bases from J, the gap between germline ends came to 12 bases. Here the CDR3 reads CASTPRQPGNTIYF. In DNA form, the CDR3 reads TGTGCCAGTACCCCCCGGCAGCCTGGAAACACCATATATTTT.

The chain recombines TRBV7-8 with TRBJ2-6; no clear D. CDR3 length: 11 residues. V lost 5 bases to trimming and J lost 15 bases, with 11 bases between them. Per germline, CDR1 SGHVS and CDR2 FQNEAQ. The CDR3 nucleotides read TGTGCCAGCAGCCAGGAAAGGGCCCTGACTTTC. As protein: CASSQERALTF.

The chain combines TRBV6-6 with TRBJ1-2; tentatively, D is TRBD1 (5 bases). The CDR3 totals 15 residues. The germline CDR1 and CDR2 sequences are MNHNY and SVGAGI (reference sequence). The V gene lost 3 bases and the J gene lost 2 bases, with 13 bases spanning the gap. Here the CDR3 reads CASSYRGSSNYGYTF. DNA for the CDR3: TGTGCCAGCAGTTATAGGGGCTCTTCCAACTATGGCTACACCTTC.

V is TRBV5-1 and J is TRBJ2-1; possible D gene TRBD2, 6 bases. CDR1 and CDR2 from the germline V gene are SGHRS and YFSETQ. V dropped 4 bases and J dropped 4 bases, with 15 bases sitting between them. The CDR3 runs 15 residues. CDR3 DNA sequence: TGCGCCAGCAGCACCGGTTCCAGCGGGTACAATGAGCAGTTCTTC. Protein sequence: CASSTGSSGYNEQFF.

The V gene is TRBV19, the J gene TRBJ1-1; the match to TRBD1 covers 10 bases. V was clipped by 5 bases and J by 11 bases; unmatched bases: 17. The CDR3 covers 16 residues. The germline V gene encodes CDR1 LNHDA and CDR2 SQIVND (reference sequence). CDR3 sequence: CASSPGQGPTKRRAFF. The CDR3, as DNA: TGTGCCAGTAGTCCGGGACAGGGGCCGACAAAGAGACGGGCTTTCTTT.

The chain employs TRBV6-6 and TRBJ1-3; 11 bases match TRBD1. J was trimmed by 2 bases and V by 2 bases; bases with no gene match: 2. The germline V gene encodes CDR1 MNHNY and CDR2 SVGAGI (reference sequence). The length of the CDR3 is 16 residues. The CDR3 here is CASSYGQGATGNTIYF. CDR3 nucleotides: TGTGCCAGCAGTTACGGACAGGGGGCAACTGGAAACACCATATATTTT.

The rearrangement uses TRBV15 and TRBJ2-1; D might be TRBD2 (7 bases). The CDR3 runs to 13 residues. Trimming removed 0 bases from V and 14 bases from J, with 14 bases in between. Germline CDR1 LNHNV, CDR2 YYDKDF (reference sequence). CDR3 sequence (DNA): TGTGCCACCAGCAGAGATCTTGGGAGGGGGGAGTTCTTC. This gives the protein CATSRDLGRGEFF.

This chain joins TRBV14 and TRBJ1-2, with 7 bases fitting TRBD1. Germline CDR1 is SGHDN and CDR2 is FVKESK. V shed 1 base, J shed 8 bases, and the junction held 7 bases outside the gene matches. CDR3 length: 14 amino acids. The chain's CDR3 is CASSQGQGTQGYTF. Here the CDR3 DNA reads TGTGCCAGCAGCCAAGGACAGGGAACACAAGGCTACACCTTC. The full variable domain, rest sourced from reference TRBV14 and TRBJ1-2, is EAGVTQFPSHSVIEKGQTVTLRCDPISGHDNLYWYRRVMGKEIKFLLHFVKESKQDESGMPNNRFLAERTGGTYSTLKVQPAELEDSGVYFCASSQGQGTQGYTFGSGTRLTVV.

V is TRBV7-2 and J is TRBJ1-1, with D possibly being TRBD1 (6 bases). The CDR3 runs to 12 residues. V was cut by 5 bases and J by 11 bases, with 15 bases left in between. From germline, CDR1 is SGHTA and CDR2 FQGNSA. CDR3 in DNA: TGTGCCAGCAGCCCAGCGGCAGGGGACGCTTTCTTT. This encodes CASSPAAGDAFF.

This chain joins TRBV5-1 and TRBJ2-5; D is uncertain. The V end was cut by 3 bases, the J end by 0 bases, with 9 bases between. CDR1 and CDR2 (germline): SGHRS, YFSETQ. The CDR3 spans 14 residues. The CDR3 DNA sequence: TGCGCCAGCAGCTGGCGGATCAACCAAGAGACCCAGTACTTC. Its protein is CASSWRINQETQYF.

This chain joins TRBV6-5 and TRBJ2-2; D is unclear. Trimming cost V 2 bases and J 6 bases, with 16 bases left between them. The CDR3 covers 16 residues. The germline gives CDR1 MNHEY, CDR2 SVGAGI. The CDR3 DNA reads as TGTGCCAGCAGTTACGAGACCCCGCGGCTGCCCGGGGAGCTGTTTTTT. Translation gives CASSYETPRLPGELFF.

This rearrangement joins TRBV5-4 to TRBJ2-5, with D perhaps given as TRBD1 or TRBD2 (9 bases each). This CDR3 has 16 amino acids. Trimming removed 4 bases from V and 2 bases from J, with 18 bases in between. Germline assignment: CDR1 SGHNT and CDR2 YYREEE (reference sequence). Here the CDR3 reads CASSAGQGLAQETQYF. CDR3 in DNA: TGTGCCAGCAGCGCGGGACAGGGACTAGCTCAAGAGACCCAGTACTTC.

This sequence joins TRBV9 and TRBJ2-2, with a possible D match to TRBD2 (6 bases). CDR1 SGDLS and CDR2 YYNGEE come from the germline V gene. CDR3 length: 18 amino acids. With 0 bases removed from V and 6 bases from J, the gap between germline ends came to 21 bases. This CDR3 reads CASSVGLGDGRGAGELFF. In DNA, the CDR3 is TGTGCCAGCAGCGTAGGACTAGGAGACGGGAGAGGGGCCGGGGAGCTGTTTTTT.

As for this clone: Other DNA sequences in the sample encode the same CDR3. CDR3 nucleotides: TGCAGTGCTAGCAGAGATGAGCAGTACTTC. This translates into CSASRDEQYF. The J gene is TRBJ2-7, the V gene TRBV20-1; D unresolved. Trimming removed 3 bases from V and 7 bases from J, with 7 bases in between. Germline V lookup: CDR1 DFQATT, CDR2 SNEGSKA (reference sequence). The CDR3 has 10 amino acids.

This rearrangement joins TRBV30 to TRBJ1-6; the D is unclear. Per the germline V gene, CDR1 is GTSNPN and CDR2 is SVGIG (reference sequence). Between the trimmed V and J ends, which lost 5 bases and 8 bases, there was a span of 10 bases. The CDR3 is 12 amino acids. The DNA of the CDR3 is TGTGCCTGGTCCATAGGGTATTCACCCCTCCACTTT. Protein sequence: CAWSIGYSPLHF. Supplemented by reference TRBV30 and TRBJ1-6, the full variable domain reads SQTIHQWPATLVQPVGSPLSLECTVEGTSNPNLYWYRQAAGRGLQLLFYSVGIGQISSEVPQNLSASRPQDRQFILSSKKLLLSDSGFYLCAWSIGYSPLHFGNGTRLTVT.